This TCR beta chain was found in a study of shared clonotypes between healthy human individuals. Germline V CDR1 and CDR2: MNHNY, SVGAGI (reference sequence). J lost 10 bases, V lost 5 bases, and 5 bases had no gene match. This CDR3 is built from 12 residues. Clones were sequenced by immunoSEQ multiplex PCR, and TCRdb holds only the in-frame ones, with some missing. The repertoire includes 2 million to 2.5 million clones, nearly 97% of them detected once, and 0.1% to 0.15% sits in the top ten. The receptor's source is a man younger than 35 in good health. Sequenced material: naive CD4+ T cells sorted from blood. As to subset: CD45RA+ positively selected. V and J are TRBV6-6 and TRBJ1-2; 9 bases are a match to TRBD1. The CDR3 DNA is TGTGCCAGCAGTCGGACAGGGGACTCCTACACCTTC. Its translation: CASSRTGDSYTF.